This T cell receptor (beta chain) was found in a study of early T cells in non-severe SARS-CoV-2 infection. In TCRdb, the 5' RACE reads were re-called with MiXCR into one record per CDR3 protein. The data contain 50,000 or so distinct CDR3 sequences, 10% to 15% of them singletons. This clonotype was recorded once. This CDR3 comprises 12 residues. Germline V CDR1 and CDR2: SQVTM, ANQGSEA. Trimming took 7 bases from V and 0 from J, leaving 9 bases between them. The sample consisted of whole blood. The clonotype originates from an adult who was a healthcare worker with PCR-confirmed SARS-CoV-2 infection or an uninfected control (not recorded which). The chain joins TRBV29-1 to TRBJ1-1, with no clear D. CDR3 nucleotides: TGCAGCGGCCTGACAATGAACACTGAAGCTTTCTTT. It is translated as CSGLTMNTEAFF.